A selection of T cell receptor beta chains follows, all from one sample in a study of human versus mouse CDR3 diversity and MHC coevolution. Data came from immunoSEQ multiplex PCR; TCRdb stores just in-frame clones and leaves some out. Found here are about 83,000 clones, roughly 90% of them singletons; the top ten hold around 0.15%. The sample consisted of naive CD4+ T cells from blood. All receptors come from a person aged 25 to 69 in good health. CDR3s include the opening cysteine and the closing phenylalanine or tryptophan. A D gene is named only where the DNA matches it firmly. Not all rows give a size; the values are once, few, many and, for expanded clones, a class.

J gene: TRBJ1-1; D gene: TRBD1; V gene: TRBV5-1; clone size: .; CDR3 protein: CASSLTGGTEAFF; CDR3 DNA: TGCGCCAGCAGCTTGACAGGGGGAACTGAAGCTTTCTTT
J gene: TRBJ1-5; D gene: TRBD1; V gene: TRBV6-6; clone size: .; CDR3 protein: CASSWPQGGSNQPQHF; CDR3 DNA: TGTGCCAGCAGTTGGCCACAGGGGGGTAGCAATCAGCCCCAGCATTTT
J gene: TRBJ2-7; D gene: .; V gene: TRBV30; clone size: .; CDR3 protein: CAWSTVWDKISYEQYF; CDR3 DNA: TGTGCCTGGAGTACGGTATGGGACAAAATTTCCTACGAGCAGTACTTC
J gene: TRBJ2-3; D gene: TRBD2; V gene: TRBV27; clone size: once; CDR3 protein: CASSFGLAGGRGTDTQYF; CDR3 DNA: TGTGCCAGCAGTTTCGGTCTAGCGGGAGGCCGGGGTACAGATACGCAGTATTTT
J gene: TRBJ2-1; D gene: .; V gene: TRBV5-4; clone size: .; CDR3 protein: CASSSTGLGDEQFF; CDR3 DNA: TGTGCCAGCAGCTCTACAGGGTTGGGAGATGAGCAGTTCTTC
J gene: TRBJ1-1; D gene: .; V gene: TRBV30; clone size: .; CDR3 protein: CAWSVLFAGAEAFF; CDR3 DNA: TGTGCCTGGAGTGTACTTTTTGCAGGGGCTGAAGCTTTCTTT
J gene: TRBJ2-7; D gene: TRBD2; V gene: TRBV7-9; clone size: .; CDR3 protein: CASGTSGSLGSYEQYF; CDR3 DNA: TGTGCCAGCGGGACTAGCGGGAGCTTAGGGTCCTACGAGCAGTACTTC
J gene: TRBJ2-7; D gene: .; V gene: TRBV5-1; clone size: .; CDR3 protein: CASSSESRQSEQYF; CDR3 DNA: TGCGCCAGCAGCTCCGAATCGAGACAGTCCGAGCAGTACTTC
J gene: TRBJ2-3; D gene: TRBD2; V gene: TRBV30; clone size: once; CDR3 protein: CAWSPLGRAADTQYF; CDR3 DNA: TGTGCCTGGAGTCCGTTAGGGAGGGCCGCAGATACGCAGTATTTT
J gene: TRBJ1-1; D gene: .; V gene: TRBV6-6; clone size: .; CDR3 protein: CASSYSTGEVDEAFF; CDR3 DNA: TGTGCCAGCAGTTACTCGACGGGGGAAGTGGATGAAGCTTTCTTT
J gene: TRBJ1-1; D gene: TRBD1; V gene: TRBV19; clone size: .; CDR3 protein: CASSQGADTEAFF; CDR3 DNA: TGTGCCAGTAGTCAGGGGGCGGACACTGAAGCTTTCTTT
J gene: TRBJ1-2; D gene: TRBD1; V gene: TRBV6-5; clone size: .; CDR3 protein: CASGGQGATIGGYTF; CDR3 DNA: TGTGCCAGCGGTGGACAGGGGGCGACGATTGGTGGCTACACCTTC
J gene: TRBJ2-7; D gene: TRBD1; V gene: TRBV19; clone size: .; CDR3 protein: CASSTWTGDSYEQYF; CDR3 DNA: TGTGCCAGTAGTACCTGGACAGGGGACTCCTACGAGCAGTACTTC
J gene: TRBJ1-5; D gene: .; V gene: TRBV30; clone size: .; CDR3 protein: CAWSAAGGQPQHF; CDR3 DNA: TGTGCCTGGAGTGCAGCGGGCGGACAGCCCCAGCATTTT
J gene: TRBJ2-2; D gene: TRBD1; V gene: TRBV7-8; clone size: .; CDR3 protein: CASSLRDRANGELFF; CDR3 DNA: TGTGCCAGCAGCTTGAGGGACAGGGCGAACGGGGAGCTGTTTTTT
J gene: TRBJ2-7; D gene: TRBD1; V gene: TRBV30; clone size: .; CDR3 protein: CAWTHRGSYEQYF; CDR3 DNA: TGTGCCTGGACCCACAGGGGCTCCTACGAGCAGTACTTC
J gene: TRBJ1-4; D gene: .; V gene: TRBV7-9; clone size: .; CDR3 protein: CASSFQGTATNEKLFF; CDR3 DNA: TGTGCCAGCAGCTTTCAGGGTACCGCAACTAATGAAAAACTGTTTTTT
J gene: TRBJ1-1; D gene: .; V gene: TRBV19; clone size: few; CDR3 protein: CASSSPGVSTEAFF; CDR3 DNA: TGTGCCAGTAGTTCGCCCGGGGTGAGCACTGAAGCTTTCTTT
J gene: TRBJ1-6; D gene: .; V gene: TRBV9; clone size: .; CDR3 protein: CASGRGTHRSSYNSPLHF; CDR3 DNA: TGTGCCAGCGGTAGGGGCACTCACAGGAGCTCCTATAATTCACCCCTCCACTTT
J gene: TRBJ2-1; D gene: .; V gene: TRBV2; clone size: .; CDR3 protein: CASTASLATDEQFF; CDR3 DNA: TGTGCCAGCACCGCGAGTTTAGCGACGGATGAGCAGTTCTTC
J gene: TRBJ2-3; D gene: TRBD2; V gene: TRBV28; clone size: .; CDR3 protein: CASSRGAWDGGNPDTQYF; CDR3 DNA: TGTGCCAGCAGCCGCGGGGCATGGGACGGGGGGAATCCAGATACGCAGTATTTT
J gene: TRBJ2-3; D gene: .; V gene: TRBV6-1; clone size: once; CDR3 protein: CASSSELQADTQYF; CDR3 DNA: TGTGCCAGCAGCTCAGAGCTCCAGGCAGATACGCAGTATTTT
J gene: TRBJ1-1; D gene: TRBD1; V gene: TRBV5-1; clone size: .; CDR3 protein: CASSLAGQLNTEAFF; CDR3 DNA: TGCGCCAGCAGCTTGGCGGGACAGTTGAACACTGAAGCTTTCTTT
J gene: TRBJ2-5; D gene: .; V gene: TRBV4-2; clone size: .; CDR3 protein: CASSLDDQPEETQYF; CDR3 DNA: TGTGCCAGCAGCCTGGATGACCAGCCGGAGGAGACCCAGTACTTC
J gene: TRBJ2-7; D gene: TRBD2; V gene: TRBV7-9; clone size: .; CDR3 protein: CASSLTSGSYEQYF; CDR3 DNA: TGTGCCAGCAGCCTGACTAGCGGGAGCTACGAGCAGTACTTC
J gene: TRBJ2-7; D gene: .; V gene: TRBV7-9; clone size: .; CDR3 protein: CASSLDGATYEQYF; CDR3 DNA: TGTGCCAGCAGCTTAGATGGGGCCACCTACGAGCAGTACTTC
J gene: TRBJ2-2; D gene: .; V gene: TRBV15; clone size: .; CDR3 protein: CATSRDLVAGVPGELFF; CDR3 DNA: TGTGCCACCAGCAGAGATCTGGTCGCAGGGGTTCCCGGGGAGCTGTTTTTT
J gene: TRBJ1-2; D gene: .; V gene: TRBV30; clone size: .; CDR3 protein: CAWRGQITNGYTF; CDR3 DNA: TGTGCCTGGAGAGGACAGATAACTAATGGCTACACCTTC
J gene: TRBJ2-1; D gene: TRBD2; V gene: TRBV11-2; clone size: .; CDR3 protein: CASKSTSGRYITYNEQFF; CDR3 DNA: TGTGCCAGCAAATCGACTAGCGGGAGGTACATAACCTACAATGAGCAGTTCTTC
J gene: TRBJ2-5; D gene: .; V gene: TRBV20-1; clone size: .; CDR3 protein: CSASGETQYF; CDR3 DNA: TGCAGTGCTAGCGGGGAGACCCAGTACTTC
J gene: TRBJ2-1; D gene: TRBD2; V gene: TRBV7-8; clone size: .; CDR3 protein: CASSLVSRAGGVTYNEQFF; CDR3 DNA: TGTGCCAGCAGCTTAGTCTCGCGAGCGGGAGGAGTAACCTACAATGAGCAGTTCTTC
J gene: TRBJ1-4; D gene: .; V gene: TRBV20-1; clone size: .; CDR3 protein: CSGSTGEKLFF; CDR3 DNA: TGCAGTGGTTCCACCGGGGAAAAACTGTTTTTT
J gene: TRBJ2-1; D gene: .; V gene: TRBV4-1; clone size: .; CDR3 protein: CASSQDLGAPYNEQFF; CDR3 DNA: TGCGCCAGCAGCCAAGATTTGGGGGCACCATACAATGAGCAGTTCTTC
J gene: TRBJ1-5; D gene: .; V gene: TRBV28; clone size: .; CDR3 protein: CASSLRAGWNQPQHF; CDR3 DNA: TGTGCCAGCAGTTTACGGGCAGGGTGGAACCAGCCCCAGCATTTT
J gene: TRBJ1-5; D gene: .; V gene: TRBV6-1; clone size: .; CDR3 protein: CASSESESNQPQHF; CDR3 DNA: TGTGCCAGCAGTGAATCGGAGTCCAATCAGCCCCAGCATTTT
J gene: TRBJ1-1; D gene: .; V gene: TRBV9; clone size: .; CDR3 protein: CASSPATLNTEAFF; CDR3 DNA: TGTGCCAGCAGCCCAGCGACCTTGAACACTGAAGCTTTCTTT
J gene: TRBJ1-1; D gene: TRBD1; V gene: TRBV19; clone size: .; CDR3 protein: CASSIWTGAYNTEAFF; CDR3 DNA: TGTGCCAGTAGTATATGGACAGGGGCGTATAACACTGAAGCTTTCTTT
J gene: TRBJ2-1; D gene: TRBD1; V gene: TRBV5-6; clone size: .; CDR3 protein: CASSAGQGLYNEQFF; CDR3 DNA: TGTGCCAGCAGCGCGGGACAGGGCCTCTACAATGAGCAGTTCTTC
J gene: TRBJ2-7; D gene: .; V gene: TRBV5-1; clone size: .; CDR3 protein: CASSLSGGSSYEQYF; CDR3 DNA: TGCGCCAGCAGCTTGAGTGGAGGGTCCTCCTACGAGCAGTACTTC